The 25 T cell receptor beta chains below were found in one sample sequenced in a study of regulatory T cells in long-lasting Graves disease. Both iRepertoire HTBI primers and Arm-PCR of CDR3 regions were used to build the TCR beta libraries. MiXCR, run by TCRdb on the multiplex PCR reads, gives a single entry per CDR3 protein. The sample shows 500,000 or so distinct CDR3 sequences, around 15% of them seen only once. Time point of the sample: newly diagnosed GD, antithyroid drugs for less than 3 months. PBMC-derived RNA was used for the TCR library. These data were also filed under a second study, of T cells in Graves' hyperthyroidism and ophthalmopathy.

Sample: peripheral blood mononuclear cells (PBMCs), taken at new diagnosis, from a patient treated with antithyroid drugs. These receptors came from a man aged 35-49 years with Graves disease.

This clonotype was observed at least ten times. The chain combines TRBV2 with TRBJ2-5; D unclear. Trimming removed 9 bases at V and 3 bases at J, with 11 bases between. CDR1 is SNHLY and CDR2 is FYNNEI in the germline V gene. This CDR3 contains 12 residues. CDR3 coding DNA: TGTGCCAGTCTGTCGCCTAAAGAGACCCAGTACTTC. It codes for CASLSPKETQYF.

This clonotype was picked up many times. V usage is TRBV2 and J usage is TRBJ2-7; D is undetermined. The CDR3 is 15 amino acids. V was cut by 4 bases and J by 0 bases, with 13 bases left in between. From germline, CDR1 is SNHLY and CDR2 FYNNEI. The CDR3 spells CASSGVYRLSYEQYF. CDR3 DNA: TGTGCCAGCAGTGGGGTCTACCGCCTCTCCTACGAGCAGTACTTC.

As for this clonotype: A much larger clone lies one base from this, so it may be a read error. Here the CDR3 omits its conserved ending phenylalanine or tryptophan, so a read error is the likely source. The CDR3 nucleotides read TGTGCCAGCAGTTCTCTGACTAGCAGCACAGATACGCAGTATTCT. Amino acid sequence: CASSSLTSSTDTQYS. The chain is built from TRBV27 and TRBJ2-3; 7 nucleotides line up with TRBD2. The junction had 4 bases not matched to a gene; V was cut back by 4 bases and J by 0 bases. In germline, CDR1 is MNHEY, CDR2 SMNVEV (reference sequence). The CDR3 is made up of 15 amino acids.

This clonotype was counted many times. The chain links TRBV6-1 to TRBJ1-5; D perhaps matches TRBD1 (5 bases). Trimming stripped 0 bases from V and 7 bases from J, with 13 bases between. This CDR3 is 15 amino acids long. Germline assignment: CDR1 MNHNS and CDR2 SASEGT. CDR3 sequence reads: CASSEAQGRNQPQHF. The CDR3 nucleotides are TGTGCCAGCAGTGAAGCGCAGGGTAGAAACCAGCCCCAGCATTTT.

This clonotype was seen many times. The chain uses TRBV7-9 and TRBJ2-1; the match to TRBD2 covers 14 bases. CDR3 length: 20 residues. CDR1 SEHNR and CDR2 FQNEAQ come from the germline V gene (reference sequence). V lost 4 bases and J lost 4; bases outside the gene matches: 15. CDR3 DNA: TGTGCCAGCAGCTCAACCGGGACTAGCGGGAGCCCATCCTATTACAATGAGCAGTTCTTC. It codes for CASSSTGTSGSPSYYNEQFF. The entire variable domain, with the rest obtained from reference TRBV7-9 and TRBJ2-1, is as follows: DTGVSQNPRHKITKRGQNVTFRCDPISEHNRLYWYRQTLGQGPEFLTYFQNEAQLEKSRLLSDRFSAERPKGSFSTLEIQRTEQGDSAMYLCASSSTGTSGSPSYYNEQFFGPGTRLTVL.

This clonotype occurred many times. The chain employs TRBV7-8 and TRBJ1-1; 7 bases align to TRBD1. Trimming removed 4 bases from V and 1 base from J; junction bases left unmatched: 9. Germline V gene sequence: CDR1 SGHVS, CDR2 FQNEAQ. CDR3 length: 16 residues. In nucleotides, the CDR3 is TGTGCCAGCAGCTATGACCCCAGGGGGTCGAACACTGAAGCTTTCTTT. Translating gives CASSYDPRGSNTEAFF.

This clonotype has a count of ten or more. CDR3: CASSEEPARGGEQYF. The CDR3 bases are TGTGCCAGCAGTGAAGAGCCGGCCAGGGGTGGCGAGCAGTACTTC. This chain uses TRBV6-1 with TRBJ2-7; D is possibly TRBD1 (6 bases). Germline V gives CDR1 MNHNS, CDR2 SASEGT. V lost 1 base and J 6 bases, leaving 16 bases between the germline ends. The CDR3 is made up of 15 amino acids.

This clonotype was picked up many times. V gene TRBV5-1 combines with J gene TRBJ2-3, with 7 bases matching TRBD2. The CDR3 is 14 amino acids. J gave up 2 bases and V 5 bases, and 5 bases lay outside the gene matches. Germline-derived CDR1 and CDR2 are SGHRS and YFSETQ. The CDR3 DNA reads TGCGCCAGCAGGAGTGGGGACTACACAGATACGCAGTATTTT. Protein: CASRSGDYTDTQYF.

The rearrangement uses TRBV9 and TRBJ1-1, with no clear D. Germline V gene lookup returns CDR1 SGDLS and CDR2 YYNGEE. The CDR3 is made up of 13 amino acids. Trimming removed 3 bases at V and 0 bases at J, with 6 bases between. The CDR3 protein is CASSEALNTEAFF. CDR3 nucleotide sequence: TGTGCCAGCAGCGAAGCATTGAACACTGAAGCTTTCTTT.

This clonotype was found a few times. J is TRBJ1-1 and V is TRBV4-1; D is uncertain. Germline V lookup: CDR1 MGHRA, CDR2 YSYEKL. The V gene lost 4 bases and the J gene lost 2 bases, with 14 bases spanning the gap. CDR3 length equals 15 residues. This chain's CDR3 is CASSPARHLNTEAFF. The DNA for the CDR3 is TGCGCCAGCAGCCCGGCGAGACATCTAAACACTGAAGCTTTCTTT.

In regard to this clonotype: This may be a read error, as it is one base from a much larger clone. V is TRBV9 and J is TRBJ2-3; a possible D gene is TRBD2 (6 bases). The CDR3 is 13 amino acids. Germline V gene sequence: CDR1 SGDLS, CDR2 YYNGEE. V dropped 3 bases and J dropped 7 bases, with 12 bases sitting between them. CDR3 sequence: CASSGEVMNTQYF. The CDR3 nucleotides read TGTGCCAGCAGCGGGGAGGTCATGAATACGCAGTATTTT.

This clonotype has only a few counts. The gene calls are TRBV12-3 or TRBV12-4 and TRBJ2-6; the D gene is possibly TRBD1 (6 bases). V gave up 6 bases and J gave up 2 bases, with 17 bases separating them. This CDR3 region has 17 residues. As DNA, the CDR3 is TGTGCCAGCAGCTTCCCCCTAGGGGGTGCTGGGGCCAACGTCCTGACTTTC. This translates into CASSFPLGGAGANVLTF.

A note on this clonotype: This may arise from a read error, as a much more abundant clone is one base away. The V call is TRBV11-2, the J call TRBJ2-5, with D possibly TRBD2 on 5 matching bases. There are 14 residues in the CDR3. Germline assignment: CDR1 SGHAT and CDR2 FQNNGV. Here the CDR3 DNA reads TGTGCCAGCAGCTTAGGCAGCGGCCAAGAGACCCGGTACTTC. It is translated as CASSLGSGQETRYF.

At least ten counts were recorded for this clonotype. The CDR3 region is CASSWGLERGGAYEQYF. The CDR3, as DNA: TGTGCCAGCAGCTGGGGGCTAGAGAGGGGGGGGGCGTACGAGCAGTACTTC. This rearrangement joins TRBV7-2 to TRBJ2-7, with a weak D call TRBD2 (7 bases). From germline, CDR1 is SGHTA and CDR2 FQGNSA. Trimming cost V 4 bases and J 4 bases, with 23 bases left between them. This CDR3 has 17 residues.

This clonotype occurred many times. This chain connects TRBV5-1 to TRBJ2-3; tentatively, D is TRBD2 (5 bases). The germline V gene encodes CDR1 SGHRS and CDR2 YFSETQ. Trimming left V 5 bases short and J 5 bases short, with 18 bases between. The CDR3 loop spans 15 amino acids. DNA for the CDR3: TGCGCCAGCAGAATCGGGATGCTGGAACTAGATACGCAGTATTTT. This translates into CASRIGMLELDTQYF.

The gene calls are TRBV18 and TRBJ2-2, with TRBD2 identical over 10 bases. Germline loops: CDR1 KGHSH, CDR2 LQKENI. This CDR3 region has 18 residues. With 0 bases clipped from V and 0 bases from J, the junction kept 4 bases outside the gene matches. This CDR3 reads CASSPPRLAGSNTGELFF. The CDR3 region has the DNA TGTGCCAGCTCACCACCGAGACTAGCGGGCTCGAACACCGGGGAGCTGTTTTTT.

This clonotype was seen many times. The chain uses TRBV4-2 and TRBJ2-5; D gene ambiguous. Germline V gene lookup returns CDR1 LGHNA and CDR2 YNFKEQ. The V and J ends lost 0 bases and 1 base respectively, with 9 bases between them. The CDR3 consists of 15 residues. The CDR3 protein is CASSQEGQIQETQYF. The CDR3 nucleotides are TGTGCCAGCAGCCAAGAAGGGCAGATCCAAGAGACCCAGTACTTC.

This clonotype was found many times. J is TRBJ1-1 and V is TRBV2; 9 nucleotides line up with TRBD1. There are 13 residues in the CDR3. V dropped 6 bases and J dropped 11; count of bases not matched to a gene: 10. CDR1 is SNHLY, CDR2 FYNNEI, per germline. The CDR3 sequence: CASRGETGGVAFF. The CDR3 DNA is TGTGCCAGCAGGGGAGAAACAGGGGGCGTCGCTTTCTTT.

The chain combines TRBV7-3 with TRBJ2-1; D gene ambiguous. The CDR3 consists of 13 residues. V was shortened by 3 bases and J by 8 bases, with 11 bases between the two germline ends. Per the germline V gene, CDR1 is SGHTA and CDR2 is FQGTGA. In DNA form, the CDR3 reads TGTGCCAGCAGCTTTTCATCAGCCCATGAGCAGTTCTTC. It encodes CASSFSSAHEQFF. The full variable domain, with the rest looked up from reference TRBV7-3 and TRBJ2-1, is GAGVSQTPSNKVTEKGKYVELRCDPISGHTALYWYRQSLGQGPEFLIYFQGTGAADDSGLPNDRFFAVRPEGSVSTLKIQRTERGDSAVYLCASSFSSAHEQFFGPGTRLTVL.

This clonotype was observed a handful of times. V gene TRBV28 combines with J gene TRBJ1-5, with D maybe TRBD1 (5 bases). CDR3 length equals 14 residues. Trimming took off 8 bases at V and 6 bases at J, with 17 bases between the two ends. Germline CDR1 and CDR2: MDHEN and SYDVKM. Written as DNA, the CDR3 is TGTGCCAGCTCAAGGCTCCCGGGACCTCAGCCCCAGCATTTT. Its translation: CASSRLPGPQPQHF.

This clonotype was seen ten or more times. The chain links TRBV24-1 to TRBJ2-3; TRBD2 aligns across 7 bases. Unmatched junction bases numbered 5, after V lost 3 bases and J lost 6 bases. The germline V gene has CDR1 KGHDR and CDR2 SFDVKD. The CDR3 is 14 amino acids. CDR3 protein: CATSDLLGGDTQYF. CDR3 DNA sequence: TGTGCCACCAGTGATCTCCTGGGGGGGGATACGCAGTATTTT.

The V and J genes are TRBV29-1 and TRBJ2-2, with D tentatively TRBD1 (5 bases). The V end lost 3 bases, the J end lost 1 base, and 9 bases lay between the germline ends. Per germline, CDR1 SQVTM and CDR2 ANQGSEA. The CDR3 spans 14 residues. In DNA, the CDR3 is TGCAGCGTTGAGTACAGGTTGAACACCGGGGAGCTGTTTTTT. Its translation: CSVEYRLNTGELFF.

This clonotype came up many times. The chain combines TRBV3-1 with TRBJ1-1; no reliable D call. Per the germline V gene, CDR1 is LGHDT and CDR2 is YNNKEL (reference sequence). V was trimmed by 1 base and J by 5 bases, leaving 8 bases between them. The CDR3 sequence is 13 residues long. The CDR3 is CASSQGVRTEAFF. Here the CDR3 DNA reads TGTGCCAGCAGCCAAGGGGTAAGGACTGAAGCTTTCTTT.

There are many counts of this clonotype. This chain connects TRBV28 to TRBJ2-3; tentative D call: TRBD1 (6 bases). Matching the DNA end better, TRBJ2-5 makes the J call doubtful. In germline, CDR1 is MDHEN, CDR2 SYDVKM. The CDR3 loop spans 16 amino acids. The CDR3 loop reads CASSLSRPGAGETQYF. The CDR3 region has the DNA TGTGCCAGCAGTTTATCTAGGCCAGGGGCAGGGGAGACCCAGTACTTC.

This clonotype was seen ten or more times. V usage is TRBV10-3 and J usage is TRBJ2-1; 8 nucleotides line up with TRBD2. CDR1 is ENHRY, CDR2 SYGVKD, per germline. The V segment lost 4 bases and the J segment 0 bases; nucleotides outside the gene matches: 5. This CDR3 is built from 16 residues. The CDR3 DNA reads as TGTGCCATCAGTGTAACTAGCGGTAGCTCCTACAATGAGCAGTTCTTC. Amino acids: CAISVTSGSSYNEQFF.